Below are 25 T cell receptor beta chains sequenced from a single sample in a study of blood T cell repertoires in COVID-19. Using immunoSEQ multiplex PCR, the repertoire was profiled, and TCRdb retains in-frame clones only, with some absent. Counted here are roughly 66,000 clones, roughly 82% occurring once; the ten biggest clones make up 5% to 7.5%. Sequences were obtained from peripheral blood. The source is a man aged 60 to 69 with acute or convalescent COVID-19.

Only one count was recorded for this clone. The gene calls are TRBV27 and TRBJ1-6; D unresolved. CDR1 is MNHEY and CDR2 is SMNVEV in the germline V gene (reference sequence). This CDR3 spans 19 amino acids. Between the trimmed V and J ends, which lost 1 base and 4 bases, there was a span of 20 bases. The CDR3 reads CASSLYHPGEERYNSPLHF. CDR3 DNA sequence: TGTGCCAGCAGTTTATACCACCCCGGTGAGGAGAGGTATAATTCACCCCTCCACTTT.

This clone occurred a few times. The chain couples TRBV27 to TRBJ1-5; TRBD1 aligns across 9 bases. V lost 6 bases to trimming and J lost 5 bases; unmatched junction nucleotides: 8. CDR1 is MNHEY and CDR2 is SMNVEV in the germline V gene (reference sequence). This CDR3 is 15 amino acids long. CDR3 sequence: CASSKSGQGDQPQHF. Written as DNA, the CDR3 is TGTGCCAGCAGCAAGTCGGGACAGGGAGATCAGCCCCAGCATTTT.

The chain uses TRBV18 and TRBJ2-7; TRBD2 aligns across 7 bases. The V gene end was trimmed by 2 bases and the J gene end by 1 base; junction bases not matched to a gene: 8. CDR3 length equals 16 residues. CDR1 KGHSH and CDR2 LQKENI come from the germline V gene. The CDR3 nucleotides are TGTGCCAGCTCACCATTGAGTAGCGGGCCTTCCTACGAGCAGTACTTC. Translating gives CASSPLSSGPSYEQYF.

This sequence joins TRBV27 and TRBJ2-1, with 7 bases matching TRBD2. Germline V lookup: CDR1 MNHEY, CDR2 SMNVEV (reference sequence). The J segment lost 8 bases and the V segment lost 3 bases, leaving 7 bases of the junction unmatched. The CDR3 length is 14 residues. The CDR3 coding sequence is TGTGCCAGCAGTTTCTATCGGGGGGAGGATGAGCAGTTCTTC. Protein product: CASSFYRGEDEQFF.

CDR3 in DNA: TGTGCCAGCACCGAAGGGGGTCGGCAGGGCCGGTATGGCTACACCTTC. This sequence encodes CASTEGGRQGRYGYTF. J is TRBJ1-2 and V is TRBV13; D is possibly TRBD1 (6 bases). The V and J ends lost 7 bases and 5 bases respectively, with 23 bases between them. The CDR3 sequence is 16 residues long. Germline V CDR1 and CDR2: PRHDT, FYEKMQ (reference sequence).

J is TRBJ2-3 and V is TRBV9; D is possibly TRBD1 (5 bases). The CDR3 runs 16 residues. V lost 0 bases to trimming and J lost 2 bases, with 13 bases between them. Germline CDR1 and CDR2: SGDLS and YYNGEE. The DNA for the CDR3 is TGTGCCAGCAGCGTAGGAACAGGAATATACACAGATACGCAGTATTTT. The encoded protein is CASSVGTGIYTDTQYF.

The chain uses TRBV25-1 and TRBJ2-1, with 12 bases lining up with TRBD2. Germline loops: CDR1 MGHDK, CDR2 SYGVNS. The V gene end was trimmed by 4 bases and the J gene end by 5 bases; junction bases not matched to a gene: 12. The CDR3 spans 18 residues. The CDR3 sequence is CASSALGTSGGPDNEQFF. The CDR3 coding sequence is TGTGCCAGCAGTGCCCTTGGTACTAGCGGGGGGCCGGACAATGAGCAGTTCTTC.

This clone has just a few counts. The CDR3 loop reads CASSLDRGNQPQHF. DNA of the CDR3: TGTGCCAGCAGCCTGGACAGGGGGAATCAGCCCCAGCATTTT. The chain couples TRBV2 to TRBJ1-5, with TRBD1 matching over 10 bases. CDR3 length equals 14 residues. V shed 6 bases, J shed 4 bases, and the junction held 3 bases outside the gene matches. The V gene's germline CDR1 is SNHLY and CDR2 FYNNEI. The whole variable domain, filled in from reference TRBV2 and TRBJ1-5, reads EPEVTQTPSHQVTQMGQEVILRCVPISNHLYFYWYRQILGQKVEFLVSFYNNEISEKSEIFDDQFSVERPDGSNFTLKIRSTKLEDSAMYFCASSLDRGNQPQHFGDGTRLSIL.

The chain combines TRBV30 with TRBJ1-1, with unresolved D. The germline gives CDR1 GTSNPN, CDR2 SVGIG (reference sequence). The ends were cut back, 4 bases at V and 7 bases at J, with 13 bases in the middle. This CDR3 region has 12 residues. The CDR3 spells CAWTRLGYEAFF. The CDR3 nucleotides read TGTGCCTGGACGCGTCTGGGCTATGAAGCTTTCTTT.

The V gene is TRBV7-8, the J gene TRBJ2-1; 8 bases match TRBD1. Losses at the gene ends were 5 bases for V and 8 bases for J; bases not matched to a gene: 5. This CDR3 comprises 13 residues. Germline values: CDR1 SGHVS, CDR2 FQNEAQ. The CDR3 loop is CASSRDRLDEQFF. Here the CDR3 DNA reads TGTGCCAGCAGCCGGGACAGGCTGGATGAGCAGTTCTTC.

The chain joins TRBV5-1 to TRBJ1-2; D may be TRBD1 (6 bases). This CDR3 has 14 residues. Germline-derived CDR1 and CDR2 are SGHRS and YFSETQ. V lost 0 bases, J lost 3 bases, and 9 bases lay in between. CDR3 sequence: CASSLAPGDYGYTF. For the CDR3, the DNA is TGCGCCAGCAGCTTGGCGCCAGGGGACTATGGCTACACCTTC.

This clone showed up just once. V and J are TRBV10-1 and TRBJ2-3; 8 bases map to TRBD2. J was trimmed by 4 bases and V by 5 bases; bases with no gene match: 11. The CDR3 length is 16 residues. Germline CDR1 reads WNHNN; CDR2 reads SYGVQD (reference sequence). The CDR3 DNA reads TGCGCCAGCAGTTCCCCCACGGGGGGGCCCCCAGATACGCAGTATTTT. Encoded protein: CASSSPTGGPPDTQYF.

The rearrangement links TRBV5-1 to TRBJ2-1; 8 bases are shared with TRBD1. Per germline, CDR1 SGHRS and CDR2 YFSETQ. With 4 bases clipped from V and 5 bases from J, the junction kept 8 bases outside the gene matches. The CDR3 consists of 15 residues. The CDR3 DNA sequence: TGCGCCAGCAGCACGGGGAGGACAGGGCACAATGAGCAGTTCTTC. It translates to CASSTGRTGHNEQFF.

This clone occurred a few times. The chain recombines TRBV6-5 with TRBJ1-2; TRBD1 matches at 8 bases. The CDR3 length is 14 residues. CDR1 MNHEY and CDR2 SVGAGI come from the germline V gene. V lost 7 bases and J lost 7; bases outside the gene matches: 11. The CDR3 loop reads CASNPSPGGFGYTF. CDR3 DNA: TGTGCCAGCAACCCAAGCCCAGGGGGCTTTGGCTACACCTTC.

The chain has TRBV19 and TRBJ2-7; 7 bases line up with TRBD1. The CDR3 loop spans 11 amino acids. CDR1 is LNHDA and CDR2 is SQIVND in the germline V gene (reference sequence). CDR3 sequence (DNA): TGTGCGAAGACAGGGCACTACGAGCAGTACGTC. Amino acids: CAKTGHYEQYV.

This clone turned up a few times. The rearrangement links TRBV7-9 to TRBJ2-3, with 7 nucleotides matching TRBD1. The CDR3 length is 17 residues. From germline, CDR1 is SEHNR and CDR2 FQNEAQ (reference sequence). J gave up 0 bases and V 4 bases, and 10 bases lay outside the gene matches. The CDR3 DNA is TGTGCCAGCAGCTCAGGGACAGCTCAGATTAGCACAGATACGCAGTATTTT. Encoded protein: CASSSGTAQISTDTQYF.

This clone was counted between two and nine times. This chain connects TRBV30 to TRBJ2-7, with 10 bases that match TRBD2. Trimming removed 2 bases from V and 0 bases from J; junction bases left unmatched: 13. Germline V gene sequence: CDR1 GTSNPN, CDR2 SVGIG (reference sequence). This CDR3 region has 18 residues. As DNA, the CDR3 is TGTGCCTGGAGTCCCCAGCGTCCGGGACTAGCGAGCTCCTACGAGCAGTACTTC. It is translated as CAWSPQRPGLASSYEQYF.

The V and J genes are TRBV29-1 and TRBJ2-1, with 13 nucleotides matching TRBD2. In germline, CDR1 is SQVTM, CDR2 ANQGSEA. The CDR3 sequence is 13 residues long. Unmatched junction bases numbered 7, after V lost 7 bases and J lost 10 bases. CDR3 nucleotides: TGCAGCGCTGGACTAGCGGGGGTAGGGGAGCAGTTCTTC. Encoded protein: CSAGLAGVGEQFF.

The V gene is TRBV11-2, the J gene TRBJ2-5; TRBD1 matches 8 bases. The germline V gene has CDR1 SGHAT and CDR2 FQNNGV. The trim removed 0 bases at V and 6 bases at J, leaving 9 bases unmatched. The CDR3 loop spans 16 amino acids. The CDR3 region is CASSLETTGGLKTQYF. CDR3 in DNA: TGTGCCAGCAGCTTAGAGACCACAGGGGGGTTAAAGACCCAGTACTTC. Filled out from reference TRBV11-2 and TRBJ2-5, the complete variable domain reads EAGVAQSPRYKIIEKRQSVAFWCNPISGHATLYWYQQILGQGPKLLIQFQNNGVVDDSQLPKDRFSAERLKGVDSTLKIQPAKLEDSAVYLCASSLETTGGLKTQYFGPGTRLLVL.

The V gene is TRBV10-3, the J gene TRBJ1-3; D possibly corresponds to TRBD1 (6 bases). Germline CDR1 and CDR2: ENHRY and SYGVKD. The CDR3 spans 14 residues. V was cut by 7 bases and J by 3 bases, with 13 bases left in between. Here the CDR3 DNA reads TGTGCCATCACACAACAGGGCCATGGAAACACCATATATTTT. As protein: CAITQQGHGNTIYF.

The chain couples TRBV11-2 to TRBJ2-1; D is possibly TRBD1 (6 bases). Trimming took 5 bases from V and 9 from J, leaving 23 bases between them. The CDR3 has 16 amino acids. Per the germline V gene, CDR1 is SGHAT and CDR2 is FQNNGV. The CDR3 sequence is CASSAIQGGPSFEQFF. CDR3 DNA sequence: TGTGCCAGCAGCGCAATCCAAGGGGGACCGTCGTTTGAGCAGTTCTTC.

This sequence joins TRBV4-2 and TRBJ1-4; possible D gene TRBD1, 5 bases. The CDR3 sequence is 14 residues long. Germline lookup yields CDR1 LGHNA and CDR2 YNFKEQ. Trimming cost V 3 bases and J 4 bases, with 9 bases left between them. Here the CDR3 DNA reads TGTGCCAGCAGCCAGAGACAGATTAATGAAAAACTGTTTTTT. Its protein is CASSQRQINEKLFF.

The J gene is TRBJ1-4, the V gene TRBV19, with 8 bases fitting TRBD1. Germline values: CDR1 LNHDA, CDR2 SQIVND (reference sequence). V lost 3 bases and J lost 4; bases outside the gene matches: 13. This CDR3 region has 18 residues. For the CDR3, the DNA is TGTGCCAGTAGTATCCAGGCGGCAGGGGGCGGAAGTAATGAAAAACTGTTTTTT. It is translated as CASSIQAAGGGSNEKLFF.

As DNA, the CDR3 is TGTGCCAGCAGTGACGAGAACAGGGTCCACAATGAGCAGTTCTTC. As protein: CASSDENRVHNEQFF. The rearrangement uses TRBV6-4 and TRBJ2-1; D may be TRBD1 (6 bases). The germline gives CDR1 MRHNA, CDR2 SNTAGT. This CDR3 has 15 residues. Trimming removed 2 bases from V and 5 bases from J, with 13 bases in between.

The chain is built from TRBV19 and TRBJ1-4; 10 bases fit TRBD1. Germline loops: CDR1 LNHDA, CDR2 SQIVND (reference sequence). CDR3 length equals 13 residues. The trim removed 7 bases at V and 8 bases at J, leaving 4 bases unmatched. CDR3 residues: CASMDRGVEKLFF. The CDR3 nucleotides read TGTGCCAGTATGGACAGGGGGGTGGAAAAACTGTTTTTT.